Sequencing of this TCR beta chain was carried out in a study of cytomegalovirus exposure and HLA in healthy donors. Overall study results and limits: There were a few CMV-associated chains whose specificity for CMV antigens was confirmed in vitro. High sensitivity and specificity were reportedly achieved when the classifier diagnosed cytomegalovirus status. Some public TCRs appeared in many individuals, while most sequences were rare.

TCRdb keeps only in-frame clones here, not all; method: immunoSEQ multiplex PCR. Here the sample spans some 170,000 clones, 75% to 90% being singletons. Notes on this clone: The antigen is undetermined.

Sequenced input: PBMCs. The receptor's source is a woman under 30 in good health and CMV-seronegative.

The CDR3 spells CSAGLAGGITGELFF. The CDR3 coding sequence is TGCAGCGCCGGACTAGCGGGAGGTATCACCGGGGAGCTGTTTTTT. V usage is TRBV29-1 and J usage is TRBJ2-2; 14 nucleotides agree with TRBD2. With V trimmed by 7 bases and J by 4 bases, 5 bases remained unmatched. CDR1 and CDR2 from the germline V gene are SQVTM and ANQGSEA. CDR3 length: 15 amino acids.